The T cell receptor beta chain under discussion was sequenced for a study of blood T cell repertoires in COVID-19. Turning to the study itself: Researchers got acute and convalescent COVID-19 samples from the United States, Italy and Spain. Sources were T cells, B-cell-depleted T cells, or PBMCs; the material itself was cDNA or gDNA.

As originally analysed: Reference gene primer amplification in the assay estimated nucleated cell counts. Clones were read by immunoSEQ multiplex PCR, and TCRdb kept only the in-frame ones, dropping some. The DNA gave D and trimming, while V, J and clone size come from that table. Among over 95,000 clones, 85% were seen once, and the ten largest hold more than 10%. CDR1 and CDR2 from the germline V gene are KGHDR and SFDVKD. After removal of 3 bases from V and 1 base from J, the junction contained 5 bases not matched to a gene. The CDR3 runs to 16 residues. The source is a human donor in a cohort sampled during active COVID-19. V and J are TRBV24-1 and TRBJ2-7; 10 positions match TRBD1. What was sequenced was peripheral blood. The CDR3 coding sequence is TGTGCCACCAGTGATCCGAGGGACAGGGGATCCTACGAGCAGTACTTC. Protein sequence: CATSDPRDRGSYEQYF.